This paragraph reports one T cell receptor beta chain. What it recognizes is unknown. This sample was included in a study of cytomegalovirus exposure and HLA in healthy donors. Study-wide points: For most subjects, TCR beta sequences were reported to predict HLA-A and HLA-B alleles with accuracy. Most CMV-associated TCR beta chains were later found to appear HLA-restricted. Association of a missense DCLRE1C variant with TCR beta V- and J-gene trimming was reported in a later analysis.

The PCR ran on 60 Vbeta and 13 Jbeta primers. Profiling relied on immunoSEQ multiplex PCR, and the TCRdb table lists in-frame clones only, not all of them. Of roughly 120,000 clones listed, 70% to 85% are singletons. The CDR3 spans 15 residues. The germline gives CDR1 SGHKS, CDR2 YYEKEE (reference sequence). Trimming shortened V by 10 bases and J by 1 base, and 20 bases separated the two germline ends. The sequence was collected from a human donor in good health. Sequencing used PBMCs. V usage is TRBV5-5 and J usage is TRBJ1-2; maybe TRBD1 (5 bases). The CDR3 protein is CASGGGNRINYGYTF. CDR3 in DNA: TGTGCCTCCGGGGGGGGGAACAGGATTAACTATGGCTACACCTTC.